The 28 T cell receptor beta chains given below trace back to one sample, sequenced in a study of blood T cells in healthy people across ages. The second PCR ran roughly 6 to 11 cycles with a sample-barcoded 5' primer and J-beta primers. MiXCR was run by TCRdb on the 5' RACE reads, yielding one entry per CDR3 protein. This table has some 640,000 distinct CDR3 sequences, about 30% appearing once. Sequenced: blood. These receptors were collected from an elderly woman in good health.

Concerning this clonotype itself: The junction shows a germline mismatch at one end, possibly a read error. J is TRBJ2-3 and V is TRBV6-5; 8 bases fit TRBD2. Germline CDR1 MNHEY, CDR2 SVGAGI. The CDR3 has 15 amino acids. CDR3 bases: TGTGCCGGCAGCTCAGCGGGGGCTAGCACAGATACGCAGTATTTT. Amino acid sequence: CAGSSAGASTDTQYF.

Ten or more counts support this clonotype. V and J are TRBV10-3 and TRBJ2-3; 12 bases are shared with TRBD1. The V and J ends lost 2 bases and 6 bases, in that order; junction bases with no gene match: 6. Looked up from germline, CDR1 is ENHRY and CDR2 is SYGVKD. This CDR3 contains 16 residues. CDR3 nucleotides: TGTGCCATCAGTGAGACGGGACAGGGGGCGCCTGATACGCAGTATTTT. This encodes CAISETGQGAPDTQYF.

This clonotype showed up many times. The chain uses TRBV7-2 and TRBJ2-1, with 8 bases fitting TRBD2. The CDR3 consists of 16 residues. The J segment lost 9 bases and the V segment lost 2 bases, leaving 12 bases of the junction unmatched. Germline CDR1 SGHTA, CDR2 FQGNSA. The CDR3 region is CASSLSSTSVQSEQFF. CDR3 in DNA: TGTGCCAGCAGCTTATCCTCGACTAGCGTCCAGTCTGAGCAGTTCTTC.

V usage is TRBV6-5 and J usage is TRBJ2-1, with TRBD2 matching over 12 bases. Germline loops: CDR1 MNHEY, CDR2 SVGAGI. V trimming: 5 bases; J trimming: 10 bases; junction bases outside the gene matches: 9. The CDR3 has 15 residues. The CDR3 loop reads CASSPSSGGAWEQFF. For the CDR3, the DNA is TGTGCCAGCAGTCCCTCTAGCGGGGGGGCCTGGGAGCAGTTCTTC.

The chain combines TRBV28 with TRBJ1-2, with D unresolved. The length of the CDR3 is 12 residues. Germline CDR1 is MDHEN and CDR2 is SYDVKM. V lost 3 bases and J 5 bases, leaving 7 bases between the germline ends. CDR3 coding DNA: TGTGCCAGCAGTTTGCCGAGATATGGCTACACCTTC. Its translation is CASSLPRYGYTF.

In this sample, this clonotype turned up many times. The DNA of the CDR3 is TGTGCCAGCAATACTCAGGGGCGCGGCTACACCTTC. It encodes CASNTQGRGYTF. The chain joins TRBV6-2 or TRBV6-3 to TRBJ1-2; D is possibly TRBD1 (6 bases). The V gene lost 7 bases and the J gene lost 8 bases, with 14 bases spanning the gap. The CDR3 is 12 residues long. In germline, CDR1 is MNHEY, CDR2 SVGEGT.

Many counts were recorded for this clonotype. The chain uses TRBV9 and TRBJ2-3; D ambiguous. Per germline, CDR1 SGDLS and CDR2 YYNGEE. The CDR3 length is 14 residues. The germline V and J ends were trimmed by 4 bases and 0 bases, with 9 bases remaining between them. CDR3 in amino acids: CASSLQTSTDTQYF. The CDR3 bases are TGTGCCAGCAGCCTCCAGACTAGCACAGATACGCAGTATTTT.

This rearrangement joins TRBV20-1 to TRBJ2-3; 8 bases map to TRBD2. With 6 bases clipped from V and 5 bases from J, the junction kept 10 bases outside the gene matches. Germline V gene sequence: CDR1 DFQATT, CDR2 SNEGSKA (reference sequence). CDR3 length equals 14 residues. CDR3 region: CSAARGGPRDTQYF. CDR3 nucleotides: TGCAGTGCGGCACGGGGGGGGCCGCGAGATACGCAGTATTTT.

This clonotype was picked up a small number of times. This may come from a read error, since a much larger clone is one base off. The chain is built from TRBV15 and TRBJ2-1; TRBD2 agrees at 13 bases. This CDR3 spans 17 amino acids. Germline-derived CDR1 and CDR2 are LNHNV and YYDKDF (reference sequence). Trimming at V came to 3 bases and at J to 13 bases, leaving 15 bases not matched to a gene. The CDR3 spells CATSRTQTSGGLETQFF. CDR3 DNA: TGTGCCACCAGCAGGACACAGACTAGCGGGGGGTTAGAGACCCAGTTCTTC.

This clonotype was seen more than once but under ten times. This chain uses TRBV20-1 with TRBJ2-7; D is perhaps TRBD1 (6 bases). V lost 5 bases and J lost 3, with 14 bases in between. Per the germline V gene, CDR1 is DFQATT and CDR2 is SNEGSKA (reference sequence). The CDR3 totals 13 residues. The CDR3 nucleotides read TGCAGTGCTTGTGCAGGGGAACTCTACGAGCAGTACTTC. It specifies CSACAGELYEQYF.

This sequence joins TRBV9 and TRBJ1-5; a weak D match, TRBD1 (6 bases). The V gene lost 1 base and the J gene lost 4 bases, with 12 bases spanning the gap. CDR3 length equals 15 residues. Germline V CDR1 and CDR2: SGDLS, YYNGEE. The chain's CDR3 is CASSVTGQPNQPQHF. CDR3 nucleotides: TGTGCCAGCAGCGTAACAGGACAGCCTAATCAGCCCCAGCATTTT.

This clonotype was counted ten times or more. The gene calls are TRBV20-1 and TRBJ1-2; 9 nucleotides match TRBD1. After removal of 6 bases from V and 5 bases from J, the junction contained 13 bases not matched to a gene. Germline-derived CDR1 and CDR2 are DFQATT and SNEGSKA (reference sequence). The CDR3 consists of 15 residues. Here the CDR3 reads CSASGGQGPRYGYTF. The CDR3 nucleotides are TGCAGTGCAAGCGGGGGACAGGGTCCTCGGTATGGCTACACCTTC.

In this sample, this clonotype turned up many times. A much larger clone differs from this one at a single base, so this may be a read error. This CDR3 is CASRRGQGTGERFF. CDR3 in DNA: TGTGCCAGCAGACGGGGACAGGGGACCGGGGAGCGGTTTTTT. The chain has TRBV7-3 and TRBJ2-2; 10 nucleotides line up with TRBD1. The CDR3 has 14 residues. Germline V gene lookup returns CDR1 SGHTA and CDR2 FQGTGA.

This clonotype was recorded many times. This chain links TRBV28 with TRBJ2-4, with D perhaps TRBD2 (6 bases). Looked up from germline, CDR1 is MDHEN and CDR2 is SYDVKM. Deletions cut 3 bases from V and 4 bases from J, with 13 bases between. CDR3 size: 15 residues. CDR3 nucleotide sequence: TGTGCCAGCAGTTTCCCTGGGGGACTTAAAAACATTCAGTACTTC. It yields the protein CASSFPGGLKNIQYF.

This clonotype was picked up many times. The chain employs TRBV7-2 and TRBJ2-3, with D tentatively TRBD2 (6 bases). Germline V gene sequence: CDR1 SGHTA, CDR2 FQGNSA. The CDR3 runs 16 residues. The V and J ends lost 5 bases and 1 base respectively, with 16 bases between them. The CDR3 region is CASSHPAGTGTDTQYF. The CDR3 DNA is TGTGCCAGCAGCCACCCCGCCGGGACTGGCACAGATACGCAGTATTTT.

In its sample, this clonotype was seen many times. The V and J genes are TRBV28 and TRBJ2-5; maybe TRBD2 (5 bases). The CDR3 extends over 16 amino acids. Per the germline V gene, CDR1 is MDHEN and CDR2 is SYDVKM. The V gene lost 4 bases and the J gene lost 5 bases, with 20 bases spanning the gap. CDR3 nucleotides: TGTGCCAGCAGTTCCTCAGGACTGGGTTTCGTGGAGACCCAGTACTTC. Translation: CASSSSGLGFVETQYF.

This clonotype has more than one count but fewer than ten. Being one base from a much bigger clone, this may be a read error. The chain uses TRBV20-1 and TRBJ2-5; the match to TRBD2 covers 7 bases. The germline V gene has CDR1 DFQATT and CDR2 SNEGSKA (reference sequence). V dropped 3 bases and J dropped 11; count of bases not matched to a gene: 18. The CDR3 runs to 15 residues. The DNA for the CDR3 is TGCAGTGCTAGTCCGATAGCGGGCGCCTACAATGAGCAGTACTTC. It is translated as CSASPIAGAYNEQYF.

This clonotype appeared a few times. This chain links TRBV7-2 with TRBJ2-5; 8 nucleotides line up with TRBD2. CDR3 length: 15 amino acids. The junction had 7 bases not matched to a gene; V was cut back by 5 bases and J by 2 bases. CDR1 and CDR2 from the germline V gene are SGHTA and FQGNSA. CDR3 sequence: CASSPTSGPQETQYF. CDR3 coding DNA: TGTGCCAGCAGCCCTACTAGCGGTCCTCAAGAGACCCAGTACTTC.

The sample holds many counts of this clonotype. The V call is TRBV9, the J call TRBJ2-1; 7 bases align to TRBD2. The germline CDR1 and CDR2 sequences are SGDLS and YYNGEE. The CDR3 consists of 16 residues. V dropped 4 bases and J dropped 10; count of bases not matched to a gene: 17. In nucleotides, the CDR3 is TGTGCCAGCAGCCCCCCCGGGATAGCGGGCCAACGGGAGCAGTTCTTC. It yields the protein CASSPPGIAGQREQFF. The whole variable domain, filled in from reference TRBV9 and TRBJ2-1, reads DSGVTQTPKHLITATGQRVTLRCSPRSGDLSVYWYQQSLDQGLQFLIQYYNGEERAKGNILERFSAQQFPDLHSELNLSSLELGDSALYFCASSPPGIAGQREQFFGPGTRLTVL.

This clonotype has at least ten counts. This chain joins TRBV7-2 and TRBJ2-1; 12 bases line up with TRBD2. Trimming cost V 4 bases and J 4 bases; bases outside gene matches: 5. Germline V gives CDR1 SGHTA, CDR2 FQGNSA. The CDR3 runs 16 residues. CDR3 bases: TGTGCCAGCAGCTGGACTAGCGGGGATCCGTACAATGAGCAGTTCTTC. The encoded protein is CASSWTSGDPYNEQFF.

In its sample, this clonotype was seen once. A much larger clone differs from this one at a single base, so this may be a read error. DNA for the CDR3: TGTGCCACCAGCAGAGATCGGGGCAGCACTCAAGAGACCCAGTACTTC. Encoded protein: CATSRDRGSTQETQYF. The chain employs TRBV15 and TRBJ2-5; D tentatively fits TRBD1 or TRBD2 (5 bases each). The CDR3 is 16 amino acids. V was clipped by 0 bases and J by 2 bases, with 13 bases between them. Germline V lookup: CDR1 LNHNV, CDR2 YYDKDF (reference sequence). Full variable domain (remainder filled in from reference TRBV15 and TRBJ2-5): DAMVIQNPRYQVTQFGKPVTLSCSQTLNHNVMYWYQQKSSQAPKLLFHYYDKDFNNEADTPDNFQSRRPNTSFCFLDIRSPGLGDTAMYLCATSRDRGSTQETQYFGPGTRLLVL.

This chain joins TRBV12-3 or TRBV12-4 and TRBJ2-4; the match to TRBD1 covers 7 bases. The J segment lost 13 bases and the V segment lost 5 bases, leaving 8 bases of the junction unmatched. The CDR3 length is 12 residues. This chain's CDR3 is CASSLRGTEQYF. In DNA form, the CDR3 reads TGTGCCAGCAGTCTACGAGGGACAGAGCAGTACTTC.

This clonotype has more than one count but fewer than ten. This chain joins TRBV5-1 and TRBJ1-4; 9 nucleotides agree with TRBD1. Germline assignment: CDR1 SGHRS and CDR2 YFSETQ. The CDR3 spans 15 residues. The trim removed 4 bases at V and 3 bases at J, leaving 4 bases unmatched. The CDR3 sequence is CASSARTGANEKLFF. The CDR3 nucleotides read TGCGCCAGCAGCGCCAGGACAGGGGCTAATGAAAAACTGTTTTTT.

The V and J genes are TRBV3-1 and TRBJ2-7, with 8 bases aligning to TRBD2. The J call may be in error: the DNA end matches TRBJ2-5 better. This CDR3 spans 16 amino acids. CDR1 LGHDT and CDR2 YNNKEL come from the germline V gene (reference sequence). CDR3 coding DNA: TGTGCCAGCAGCCAAGGTTCCGGACTAGCAACAGAGACCCAGTACTTC. This encodes CASSQGSGLATETQYF.

The V call is TRBV19, the J call TRBJ2-4; 10 bases are a match to TRBD1. The DNA end is more similar to TRBJ2-7, so the J call may be wrong. Germline V lookup: CDR1 LNHDA, CDR2 SQIVND (reference sequence). This CDR3 is built from 14 residues. The CDR3 bases are TGTGCCAGTAGTACCAGACAGGGGGCGAACGAGCAGTACTTC. The encoded protein is CASSTRQGANEQYF.

This clonotype has at least ten counts. CDR3 residues: CASSLRLAGVLTPRDQYF. In DNA form, the CDR3 reads TGTGCCAGCAGCCTACGACTAGCGGGGGTGCTGACGCCCCGTGACCAGTACTTC. The chain joins TRBV7-2 to TRBJ2-7, with 12 bases identical to TRBD2. Per germline, CDR1 SGHTA and CDR2 FQGNSA. This CDR3 is 18 amino acids long. V shed 5 bases, J shed 10 bases, and the junction held 21 bases outside the gene matches.

CDR3 nucleotide sequence: TGCAGTGCTGCGACAGGTCTCGATGGCTACACCTTC. It specifies CSAATGLDGYTF. This rearrangement joins TRBV20-1 to TRBJ1-2; perhaps TRBD1 as D (6 bases). The CDR3 is made up of 12 amino acids. CDR1 DFQATT and CDR2 SNEGSKA come from the germline V gene (reference sequence). The V and J ends lost 5 bases and 6 bases respectively, with 13 bases between them.

The rearrangement joins TRBV6-5 to TRBJ2-7; a weak D match, TRBD1 (7 bases). This CDR3 has 15 amino acids. Trimming pared 6 bases from V and 4 bases from J, leaving 19 bases between. CDR1 is MNHEY and CDR2 is SVGAGI in the germline V gene. DNA of the CDR3: TGTGCCAGCAGGGAGGGGGCGCCGAGGAGTTACGAGCAGTACTTC. It encodes CASREGAPRSYEQYF.